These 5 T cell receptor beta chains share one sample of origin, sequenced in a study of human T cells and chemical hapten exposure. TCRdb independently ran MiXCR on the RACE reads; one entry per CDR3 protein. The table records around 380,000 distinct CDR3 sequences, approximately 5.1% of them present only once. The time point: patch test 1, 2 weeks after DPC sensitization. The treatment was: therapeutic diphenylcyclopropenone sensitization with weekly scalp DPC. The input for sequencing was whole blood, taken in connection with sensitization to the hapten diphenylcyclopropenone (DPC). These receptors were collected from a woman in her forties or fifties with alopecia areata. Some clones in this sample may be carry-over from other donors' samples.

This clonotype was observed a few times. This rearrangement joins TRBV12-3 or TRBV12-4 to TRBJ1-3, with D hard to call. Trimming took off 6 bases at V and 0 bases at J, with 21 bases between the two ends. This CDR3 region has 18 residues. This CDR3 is CASRISGKGRSSGNTIYF. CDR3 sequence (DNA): TGTGCCAGCAGAATTAGCGGAAAAGGAAGAAGCTCTGGAAACACCATATATTTT.

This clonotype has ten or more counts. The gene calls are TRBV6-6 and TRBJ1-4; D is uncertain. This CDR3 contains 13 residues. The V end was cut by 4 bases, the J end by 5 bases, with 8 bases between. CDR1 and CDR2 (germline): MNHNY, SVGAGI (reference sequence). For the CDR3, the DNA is TGTGCCAGCAGTTGGGGTCCCAATGAAAAACTGTTTTTT. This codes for CASSWGPNEKLFF.

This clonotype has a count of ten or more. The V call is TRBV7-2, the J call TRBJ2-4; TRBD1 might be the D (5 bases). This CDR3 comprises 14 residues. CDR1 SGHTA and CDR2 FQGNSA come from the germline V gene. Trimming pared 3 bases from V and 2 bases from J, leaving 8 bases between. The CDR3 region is CASSFGHPKNIQYF. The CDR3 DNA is TGTGCCAGCAGCTTTGGACATCCCAAAAACATTCAGTACTTC.

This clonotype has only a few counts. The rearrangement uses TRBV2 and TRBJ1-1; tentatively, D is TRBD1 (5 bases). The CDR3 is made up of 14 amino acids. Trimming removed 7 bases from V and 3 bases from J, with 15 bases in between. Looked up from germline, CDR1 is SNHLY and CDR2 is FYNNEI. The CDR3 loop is CASTSGTFHTEAFF. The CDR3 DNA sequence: TGTGCCAGCACCTCAGGGACTTTCCACACTGAAGCTTTCTTT.

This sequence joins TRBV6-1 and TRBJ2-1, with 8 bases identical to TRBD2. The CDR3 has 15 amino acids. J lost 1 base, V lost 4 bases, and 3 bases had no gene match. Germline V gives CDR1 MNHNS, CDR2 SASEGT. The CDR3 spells CASSVQRGSYNEQFF. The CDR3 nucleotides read TGTGCCAGCAGTGTACAGCGGGGGTCCTACAATGAGCAGTTCTTC.